Below, 15 T cell receptor beta chains from the same sample are listed, as sequenced in a study of OX40 agonist ivuxolimab in advanced cancers. Profiled with immunoSEQ multiplex PCR; TCRdb holds only in-frame clones, not every one. Here the sample spans about 48,000 clones, about four fifths being singletons. The material was CD4+ or CD8+ T cells sorted from blood, obtained in a trial of the OX40 agonist ivuxolimab. Receptors originate from an adult with an advanced solid tumor such as melanoma, head and neck, liver or kidney cancer.

V and J are TRBV7-9 and TRBJ1-4; no clear D gene. The germline V and J ends were trimmed by 1 base and 8 bases, with 11 bases remaining between them. Germline CDR1 reads SEHNR; CDR2 reads FQNEAQ (reference sequence). This CDR3 comprises 14 residues. In DNA form, the CDR3 reads TGTGCCAGCAGCTTAGTTGGGGATTGGGAAAAACTGTTTTTT. Protein: CASSLVGDWEKLFF. The full variable domain, rest sourced from reference TRBV7-9 and TRBJ1-4, is DTGVSQNPRHKITKRGQNVTFRCDPISEHNRLYWYRQTLGQGPEFLTYFQNEAQLEKSRLLSDRFSAERPKGSFSTLEIQRTEQGDSAMYLCASSLVGDWEKLFFGSGTQLSVL.

This sequence joins TRBV18 and TRBJ2-3, with D perhaps matching TRBD1 (7 bases). The CDR3 totals 13 residues. Germline values: CDR1 KGHSH, CDR2 LQKENI. Trimming took 2 bases from V and 12 from J, leaving 15 bases between them. As DNA, the CDR3 is TGTGCCAGCTCACCAACAGGGGACTTCTACCAGTATTTT. Translated, it gives CASSPTGDFYQYF. Based on the CDR3 plus reference TRBV18 and TRBJ2-3, the full variable domain is NAGVMQNPRHLVRRRGQEARLRCSPMKGHSHVYWYRQLPEEGLKFMVYLQKENIIDESGMPKERFSAEFPKEGPSILRIQQVVRGDSAAYFCASSPTGDFYQYFGPGTRLTVL.

The rearrangement uses TRBV2 and TRBJ1-2, with TRBD1 matching over 7 bases. This CDR3 has 13 residues. Germline V gives CDR1 SNHLY, CDR2 FYNNEI. J gave up 4 bases and V 3 bases, and 2 bases lay outside the gene matches. The CDR3 sequence is CASSEDRTYGYTF. DNA of the CDR3: TGTGCCAGCAGTGAGGACAGGACCTATGGCTACACCTTC. Together with reference TRBV2 and TRBJ1-2, the CDR3 gives the full variable domain: EPEVTQTPSHQVTQMGQEVILRCVPISNHLYFYWYRQILGQKVEFLVSFYNNEISEKSEIFDDQFSVERPDGSNFTLKIRSTKLEDSAMYFCASSEDRTYGYTFGSGTRLTVV.

V usage is TRBV6-5 and J usage is TRBJ2-7, with D possibly matching TRBD1 (5 bases). The CDR3 sequence is 12 residues long. Deletions cut 4 bases from V and 4 bases from J, with 8 bases between. Germline CDR1 and CDR2: MNHEY and SVGAGI. In nucleotides, the CDR3 is TGTGCCAGCAGTTTTAGGGGTTACGAGCAGTACTTC. Its translation: CASSFRGYEQYF.

V gene TRBV27 combines with J gene TRBJ2-7, with D maybe TRBD1 (6 bases). Trimming removed 6 bases at V and 0 bases at J, with 9 bases between. This CDR3 contains 13 residues. From germline, CDR1 is MNHEY and CDR2 SMNVEV (reference sequence). The CDR3 coding sequence is TGTGCCAGCAGCCGGGACACCTCCTACGAGCAGTACTTC. This codes for CASSRDTSYEQYF.

This sequence joins TRBV5-1 and TRBJ2-1; D gene uncertain. Germline values: CDR1 SGHRS, CDR2 YFSETQ. This CDR3 is built from 15 residues. Trimming pared 0 bases from V and 1 base from J, leaving 8 bases between. The CDR3 sequence is CASSLDVGSYNEQFF. The CDR3 DNA sequence: TGCGCCAGCAGCTTGGACGTGGGATCCTACAATGAGCAGTTCTTC.

V and J are TRBV7-2 and TRBJ1-3; 8 bases line up with TRBD1. The V segment lost 0 bases and the J segment 2 bases; nucleotides outside the gene matches: 3. The CDR3 spans 16 residues. The V gene's germline CDR1 is SGHTA and CDR2 FQGNSA. The CDR3: CASSLAQTGAGNTIYF. In DNA, the CDR3 is TGTGCCAGCAGCTTAGCGCAGACAGGGGCTGGAAACACCATATATTTT. Looking up the rest from reference TRBV7-2 and TRBJ1-3 gives the full variable domain: GAGVSQSPSNKVTEKGKDVELRCDPISGHTALYWYRQSLGQGLEFLIYFQGNSAPDKSGLPSDRFSAERTGGSVSTLTIQRTQQEDSAVYLCASSLAQTGAGNTIYFGEGSWLTVV.

DNA of the CDR3: TGTGCCAGCAGTGGACCGACTGGAGGTAACACCGGGGAGCTGTTTTTT. Residues: CASSGPTGGNTGELFF. The V gene is TRBV6-6, the J gene TRBJ2-2; TRBD2 is a possible D gene (5 bases). Trimming removed 5 bases at V and 2 bases at J, with 15 bases between. This CDR3 has 16 amino acids. In germline, CDR1 is MNHNY, CDR2 SVGAGI (reference sequence).

V gene TRBV6-5 combines with J gene TRBJ1-4; TRBD1 is a possible D gene (6 bases). Per the germline V gene, CDR1 is MNHEY and CDR2 is SVGAGI. The CDR3 sequence is 13 residues long. Trimming left V 6 bases short and J 4 bases short, with 9 bases between. The DNA for the CDR3 is TGTGCCAGCAGCAGACAGGTTAATGAAAAACTGTTTTTT. As protein: CASSRQVNEKLFF.

The chain employs TRBV5-4 and TRBJ2-7; no reliable D call. The CDR3 extends over 14 amino acids. V was cut by 0 bases and J by 4 bases, with 11 bases left in between. CDR1 and CDR2 (germline): SGHNT, YYREEE (reference sequence). The CDR3 sequence is CASSLDSSGYEQYF. The DNA for the CDR3 is TGTGCCAGCAGCTTGGATAGTTCCGGGTACGAGCAGTACTTC.

V and J are TRBV28 and TRBJ1-1; 9 nucleotides align to TRBD1. Unmatched junction bases numbered 10, after V lost 6 bases and J lost 5 bases. Germline CDR1 is MDHEN and CDR2 is SYDVKM. The length of the CDR3 is 15 residues. The CDR3 loop is CASSLGRDRVTEAFF. In DNA form, the CDR3 reads TGTGCCAGCAGCCTTGGCCGGGACAGGGTGACTGAAGCTTTCTTT.

This clone was found once. The CDR3 region has the DNA TGTGCCAGCAGCCCCCCCGCTCGGGGGACCTACGAGCAGTACTTC. Its translation: CASSPPARGTYEQYF. The V gene is TRBV11-3, the J gene TRBJ2-7; D perhaps matches TRBD2 (6 bases). Trimming stripped 5 bases from V and 2 bases from J, with 16 bases between. CDR1 is SGHNT, CDR2 YENEEA, per germline. This CDR3 comprises 15 residues. Full variable domain (outside the CDR3, taken from reference TRBV11-3 and TRBJ2-7): EAGVVQSPRYKIIEKKQPVAFWCNPISGHNTLYWYLQNLGQGPELLIRYENEEAVDDSQLPKDRFSAERLKGVDSTLKIQPAELGDSAVYLCASSPPARGTYEQYFGPGTRLTVT.

The gene calls are TRBV9 and TRBJ2-7; D is ambiguous. The CDR3 has 15 residues. Germline V gene sequence: CDR1 SGDLS, CDR2 YYNGEE. V lost 0 bases and J 0 bases, leaving 10 bases between the germline ends. This CDR3 reads CASSVDPRGSYEQYF. Here the CDR3 DNA reads TGTGCCAGCAGCGTAGATCCCCGCGGCTCCTACGAGCAGTACTTC. The full variable domain, completed using reference TRBV9 and TRBJ2-7, is DSGVTQTPKHLITATGQRVTLRCSPRSGDLSVYWYQQSLDQGLQFLIQYYNGEERAKGNILERFSAQQFPDLHSELNLSSLELGDSALYFCASSVDPRGSYEQYFGPGTRLTVT.

The chain is built from TRBV5-8 and TRBJ2-5; TRBD2 might be the D (6 bases). This CDR3 has 13 residues. Trimming left V 7 bases short and J 4 bases short, with 14 bases between. In germline, CDR1 is SGHTS, CDR2 YDEGEE. The CDR3 region is CASGWGGRETQYF. The CDR3 nucleotides are TGTGCCAGCGGATGGGGAGGTCGAGAGACCCAGTACTTC.

The V and J genes are TRBV11-1 and TRBJ1-5, with 7 bases fitting TRBD1. Germline V CDR1 and CDR2: SGHAT, FQDESV (reference sequence). J lost 3 bases, V lost 5 bases, and 13 bases had no gene match. This CDR3 is built from 17 residues. CDR3 amino acids: CASSARDRSLDNQPQHF. CDR3 sequence (DNA): TGTGCCAGCAGCGCCCGGGACAGATCTCTAGACAATCAGCCCCAGCATTTT. Drawing the rest from reference TRBV11-1 and TRBJ1-5, the complete variable domain is EAEVAQSPRYKITEKSQAVAFWCDPISGHATLYWYRQILGQGPELLVQFQDESVVDDSQLPKDRFSAERLKGVDSTLKIQPAELGDSAMYLCASSARDRSLDNQPQHFGDGTRLSIL.